This entry lists 24 T cell receptor beta chains sequenced from one sample in a study of CD8 T cells in Susac syndrome. Reverse transcription of roughly 0.5 to 1 ug RNA was performed with random hexamers. TCRdb recomputed calls from the immunoSEQ multiplex PCR reads with MiXCR, one row per CDR3 protein. Of a few hundred thousand distinct CDR3 sequences in the sample, more than 70% were seen once. The sequenced sample consisted of CD8+ T cells from PBMCs. The receptors were gathered from a human donor with multiple sclerosis.

The rearrangement joins TRBV3-1 to TRBJ1-5, with a tentative D call TRBD1 (5 bases). Germline V gene lookup returns CDR1 LGHDT and CDR2 YNNKEL (reference sequence). V lost 1 base, J lost 7 bases, and 11 bases lay in between. The CDR3 consists of 14 residues. The CDR3 spells CASSQVGTDQPQHF. For the CDR3, the DNA is TGTGCCAGCAGCCAAGTCGGGACCGACCAGCCCCAGCATTTT.

V gene TRBV10-2 combines with J gene TRBJ2-5; 9 bases map to TRBD2. V was clipped by 2 bases and J by 5 bases; unmatched bases: 9. Germline V lookup: CDR1 WSHSY, CDR2 SAAADI. The CDR3 has 16 amino acids. CDR3 DNA: TGCGCCAGCAGTGAGAAGGTAGCGGGGGACTTGGAGACCCAGTACTTC. Protein sequence: CASSEKVAGDLETQYF.

Written as DNA, the CDR3 is TGTGCCAGCAGCAAAGACGGTAGTGGGGCACAGGCAAACTCTGGAAACACCATATATTTT. It specifies CASSKDGSGAQANSGNTIYF. The chain carries TRBV21-1 and TRBJ1-3; no check of the table's D call, TRBD1, against the DNA was made. TRBV21-1 is listed as a pseudogene. This CDR3 comprises 20 residues.

J is TRBJ2-3 and V is TRBV11-2; 9 bases are shared with TRBD2. The CDR3 runs 16 residues. With V trimmed by 4 bases and J by 4 bases, 9 bases remained unmatched. Germline V gene data show CDR1 as SGHAT and CDR2 as FQNNGV. The CDR3: CASSYIAGARADTQYF. The CDR3 DNA is TGTGCCAGCAGCTATATAGCGGGAGCACGGGCAGATACGCAGTATTTT.

This clonotype was counted once. The chain couples TRBV13 to TRBJ1-2, with D possibly being TRBD1 (6 bases). Trimming took off 5 bases at V and 6 bases at J, with 19 bases between the two ends. This CDR3 spans 15 amino acids. The germline gives CDR1 PRHDT, CDR2 FYEKMQ (reference sequence). The CDR3 loop reads CASSDNRGNGNGYTF. In DNA form, the CDR3 reads TGTGCCAGCAGCGACAATAGGGGGAATGGAAATGGCTACACCTTC.

V usage is TRBV7-9 and J usage is TRBJ2-4; no clear D. In germline, CDR1 is SEHNR, CDR2 FQNEAQ (reference sequence). With 6 bases removed from V and 4 bases from J, the gap between germline ends came to 10 bases. CDR3 length: 13 residues. The CDR3 is CASSSASKNIQYF. The DNA for the CDR3 is TGTGCCAGCAGTTCCGCGAGTAAAAACATTCAGTACTTC. The whole variable domain, remainder taken from reference TRBV7-9 and TRBJ2-4, is DTGVSQNPRHKITKRGQNVTFRCDPISEHNRLYWYRQTLGQGPEFLTYFQNEAQLEKSRLLSDRFSAERPKGSFSTLEIQRTEQGDSAMYLCASSSASKNIQYFGAGTRLSVL.

V and J are TRBV7-8 and TRBJ2-1; D unclear. Germline V lookup: CDR1 SGHVS, CDR2 FQNEAQ. With 4 bases removed from V and 2 bases from J, the gap between germline ends came to 12 bases. The CDR3 is made up of 15 amino acids. DNA for the CDR3: TGTGCCAGCAGCTCGATCTCGGGTACCTACAATGAGCAGTTCTTC. This codes for CASSSISGTYNEQFF.

The J gene is TRBJ2-1, the V gene TRBV5-5; 8 nucleotides align to TRBD2. Germline CDR1 reads SGHKS; CDR2 reads YYEKEE (reference sequence). V lost 0 bases to trimming and J lost 1 base; unmatched junction nucleotides: 3. CDR3 length: 16 amino acids. In DNA, the CDR3 is TGTGCCAGCAGCTTGGTAGGACTAGCATCCTACAATGAGCAGTTCTTC. Its protein is CASSLVGLASYNEQFF.

The chain uses TRBV7-9 and TRBJ2-2; the D gene is possibly TRBD2 (5 bases). Germline CDR1 SEHNR, CDR2 FQNEAQ (reference sequence). CDR3 length equals 14 residues. Trimming removed 4 bases from V and 1 base from J, with 7 bases in between. In DNA, the CDR3 is TGTGCCAGCAGCTCGGACTGGAACACCGGGGAGCTGTTTTTT. It codes for CASSSDWNTGELFF.

This clonotype was detected only once. The rearrangement links TRBV12-3 or TRBV12-4 to TRBJ2-5; the D call may be TRBD1 or TRBD2 (5 bases each). The CDR3 sequence is 16 residues long. Trimming cost V 5 bases and J 5 bases, with 21 bases left between them. In DNA, the CDR3 is TGTGCCAGCAGTCTAATCCGGGACCTAAGAGGGGAGACCCAGTACTTC. Amino acids: CASSLIRDLRGETQYF.

This CDR3 reads CASSELDPYTGELFF. The CDR3 DNA reads TGTGCCAGCAGTGAATTAGACCCTTACACCGGGGAGCTGTTTTTT. This rearrangement joins TRBV25-1 to TRBJ2-2; D call uncertain. The germline V and J ends were trimmed by 1 base and 3 bases, with 9 bases remaining between them. CDR3 size: 15 residues. Germline V gives CDR1 MGHDK, CDR2 SYGVNS.

This chain connects TRBV7-3 to TRBJ2-1; 7 nucleotides agree with TRBD2. Trimming at V came to 3 bases and at J to 3 bases, leaving 5 bases not matched to a gene. CDR1 is SGHTA and CDR2 is FQGTGA in the germline V gene. The CDR3 has 15 amino acids. The CDR3 coding sequence is TGTGCCAGCAGCTTTCAGCCGGGAGGCTACAATGAGCAGTTCTTC. It yields the protein CASSFQPGGYNEQFF.

This chain links TRBV6-5 with TRBJ1-2; 12 nucleotides line up with TRBD1. V lost 0 bases and J lost 0; bases outside the gene matches: 2. Germline CDR1 reads MNHEY; CDR2 reads SVGAGI. The CDR3 is made up of 17 amino acids. DNA for the CDR3: TGTGCCAGCAGTTACTCAGGGACAGGGGGCCCTAACTATGGCTACACCTTC. This translates into CASSYSGTGGPNYGYTF.

The CDR3 loop reads CASSPGTVDSNQPQHF. In DNA form, the CDR3 reads TGTGCCAGCAGTCCCGGGACAGTTGATAGCAATCAGCCCCAGCATTTT. The rearrangement uses TRBV28 and TRBJ1-5; 7 bases are a match to TRBD1. Germline trimming cut 5 bases from V and 0 bases from J; bases unmatched to any gene: 7. The V gene's germline CDR1 is MDHEN and CDR2 SYDVKM. The CDR3 is 16 residues long. The full variable domain, in which reference TRBV28 and TRBJ1-5 provide the parts outside the CDR3, is DVKVTQSSRYLVKRTGEKVFLECVQDMDHENMFWYRQDPGLGLRLIYFSYDVKMKEKGDIPEGYSVSREKKERFSLILESASTNQTSMYLCASSPGTVDSNQPQHFGDGTRLSIL.

The CDR3 loop is CSALNGGGVNSPLHF. The CDR3 nucleotides read TGCAGTGCCCTCAACGGCGGTGGGGTTAATTCACCCCTCCACTTT. The chain is built from TRBV20-1 and TRBJ1-6, with D hard to call. The CDR3 extends over 15 amino acids. Germline V gene sequence: CDR1 DFQATT, CDR2 SNEGSKA (reference sequence). V lost 6 bases, J lost 6 bases, and 18 bases lay in between.

The J gene is TRBJ2-7, the V gene TRBV27, with D unclear. CDR3 length: 14 amino acids. Germline assignment: CDR1 MNHEY and CDR2 SMNVEV (reference sequence). V was shortened by 4 bases and J by 5 bases, with 15 bases between the two germline ends. The CDR3 nucleotides read TGTGCCAGCAGTTACGGTACAGAGAGAAACGAGCAGTACTTC. Protein: CASSYGTERNEQYF.

This chain uses TRBV7-6 with TRBJ2-5, with 8 bases identical to TRBD2. This CDR3 region has 16 residues. J was trimmed by 5 bases and V by 4 bases; bases with no gene match: 12. The germline CDR1 and CDR2 sequences are SGHVS and FNYEAQ. CDR3 sequence (DNA): TGTGCCAGCAGCTCGGCTGAGACTAGCGATTTGGAGACCCAGTACTTC. Translated, it gives CASSSAETSDLETQYF.

The chain has TRBV4-1 and TRBJ2-7; TRBD2 aligns across 10 bases. This CDR3 region has 17 residues. Germline CDR1 reads MGHRA; CDR2 reads YSYEKL. J was trimmed by 2 bases and V by 1 base; bases with no gene match: 8. CDR3 nucleotide sequence: TGCGCCAGCAGCCAAGTGGCTAGCGGGGGCGAAGCCTACGAGCAGTACTTC. Amino acid sequence: CASSQVASGGEAYEQYF.

The chain links TRBV7-6 to TRBJ2-1; 7 bases are shared with TRBD2. Germline-derived CDR1 and CDR2 are SGHVS and FNYEAQ. Unmatched junction bases numbered 8, after V lost 3 bases and J lost 6 bases. The CDR3 is made up of 15 amino acids. CDR3 sequence (DNA): TGTGCCAGCAGCTTGCACGGGGGGACCTGCAATGAGCAGTTCTTC. It codes for CASSLHGGTCNEQFF.

The gene calls are TRBV4-1 and TRBJ2-7, with TRBD1 identical over 8 bases. Trimming at V came to 5 bases and at J to 0 bases, leaving 6 bases not matched to a gene. CDR1 is MGHRA and CDR2 is YSYEKL in the germline V gene. The CDR3 runs 15 residues. This chain's CDR3 is CASSYRGVSSYEQYF. CDR3 DNA: TGCGCCAGCAGCTACAGGGGGGTGAGCTCCTACGAGCAGTACTTC.

The V gene is TRBV6-1, the J gene TRBJ2-3; TRBD2 aligns across 7 bases. Germline V gives CDR1 MNHNS, CDR2 SASEGT. The CDR3 is made up of 17 amino acids. V shed 2 bases and J 0 bases; nucleotides not matched to a gene: 8. CDR3 loop: CASSEWALSGSTDTQYF. The CDR3 DNA sequence: TGTGCCAGCAGTGAATGGGCCCTTAGCGGGAGCACAGATACGCAGTATTTT.

This chain connects TRBV15 to TRBJ1-4; the match to TRBD1 covers 8 bases. Germline V gene lookup returns CDR1 LNHNV and CDR2 YYDKDF (reference sequence). The J segment lost 2 bases and the V segment lost 0 bases, leaving 2 bases of the junction unmatched. The CDR3 sequence is 16 residues long. The CDR3 coding sequence is TGTGCCACCAGCAGAGACAGGGGGCCCACTAATGAAAAACTGTTTTTT. Encoded protein: CATSRDRGPTNEKLFF.

This sequence joins TRBV13 and TRBJ2-1; D unresolved. The CDR3 sequence is 16 residues long. Germline values: CDR1 PRHDT, CDR2 FYEKMQ (reference sequence). The V and J ends lost 1 base and 0 bases respectively, with 10 bases between them. The chain's CDR3 is CASSLERVLSYNEQFF. CDR3 in DNA: TGTGCCAGCAGCTTAGAACGGGTGCTCTCCTACAATGAGCAGTTCTTC.

The rearrangement joins TRBV27 to TRBJ2-3; D unclear. V lost 1 base, J lost 2 bases, and 13 bases lay in between. Germline V gene sequence: CDR1 MNHEY, CDR2 SMNVEV (reference sequence). This CDR3 is built from 16 residues. CDR3 in amino acids: CASSLWGPLNTDTQYF. In DNA, the CDR3 is TGTGCCAGCAGTTTATGGGGTCCGCTTAACACAGATACGCAGTATTTT.